These T cell receptor beta chains were read from a single sample in a study of control samples from healthy donors and cancer patients. The table came from immunoSEQ multiplex PCR; TCRdb's copy has only in-frame clones and leaves some out. The sample lists tens of thousands of clones, around 89% occurring once. The sample was blood. The receptor set was obtained from a woman in her 70s in good health. Both conserved end residues are part of each CDR3. Each record gives: V gene, J gene, D gene, clone size, CDR3 DNA, CDR3 protein. The D gene is left open where the match is weak. Size is stated for part of the rows, as once, few or many counts, or as a class when the clone is expanded.

v_call: TRBV15
j_call: TRBJ1-5
d_call: NA
clone_size: NA
cdr3_nt: TGTGCCACCAGCAGAAAGGGAAGGAGCAATCAGCCCCAGCATTTT
cdr3_aa: CATSRKGRSNQPQHF

v_call: TRBV9
j_call: TRBJ2-1
d_call: TRBD1
clone_size: NA
cdr3_nt: TGTGCCAGCAGCGCCTCCGGGACAGGGGGCAATGAGCAGTTCTTC
cdr3_aa: CASSASGTGGNEQFF

v_call: TRBV19
j_call: TRBJ1-2
d_call: TRBD1
clone_size: NA
cdr3_nt: TGTGCCAGTAGTATACGGGACAGGGATAGCTTCGGCTACACCTTC
cdr3_aa: CASSIRDRDSFGYTF

v_call: TRBV27
j_call: TRBJ1-5
d_call: NA
clone_size: NA
cdr3_nt: TGTGCCAGCAGATTAGGGGGGTACGGCCAGCCCCAGCATTTT
cdr3_aa: CASRLGGYGQPQHF

v_call: TRBV19
j_call: TRBJ1-5
d_call: NA
clone_size: NA
cdr3_nt: TGTGCCAGTAGTACATACAGGGAATATCAGCCCCAGCATTTT
cdr3_aa: CASSTYREYQPQHF

v_call: TRBV13
j_call: TRBJ2-7
d_call: TRBD1
clone_size: NA
cdr3_nt: TGTGCCAGCAGCCGCAGACAGGGTTACTACGAGCAGTACTTC
cdr3_aa: CASSRRQGYYEQYF

v_call: TRBV19
j_call: TRBJ2-5
d_call: TRBD2
clone_size: NA
cdr3_nt: TGTGCCAGTAGTATAGTGGGAGGGCTTTCGGAGACCCAGTACTTC
cdr3_aa: CASSIVGGLSETQYF

v_call: TRBV11-2
j_call: TRBJ1-2
d_call: NA
clone_size: NA
cdr3_nt: TGTGCCAGCAGCTTAGGGGGGGAGTACGGCTACACCTTC
cdr3_aa: CASSLGGEYGYTF

v_call: TRBV5-1
j_call: TRBJ2-7
d_call: NA
clone_size: NA
cdr3_nt: TGCGCCAGCAGCTCGACAGGGAGGAACGAGCAGTACTTC
cdr3_aa: CASSSTGRNEQYF

v_call: TRBV6-5
j_call: TRBJ1-5
d_call: NA
clone_size: NA
cdr3_nt: TGTGCCAGCAGGAGTGCGCAGCCCCAGCATTTT
cdr3_aa: CASRSAQPQHF

v_call: TRBV7-2
j_call: TRBJ1-1
d_call: NA
clone_size: NA
cdr3_nt: TGTGCCAGCAGCTTAGAGGGGGGGTGGACTGAAGCTTTCTTT
cdr3_aa: CASSLEGGWTEAFF

v_call: TRBV7-2
j_call: TRBJ2-1
d_call: TRBD2
clone_size: NA
cdr3_nt: TGTGCCAGCAGCTTAGATCCCTCTTTTTGGACTAGCGGGCGAAATGAGCAGTTCTTC
cdr3_aa: CASSLDPSFWTSGRNEQFF

v_call: TRBV25-1
j_call: TRBJ2-5
d_call: TRBD2
clone_size: NA
cdr3_nt: TGTGCCAGCAGCTCCTTCGGGGGGGCTGAGGAGACCCAGTACTTC
cdr3_aa: CASSSFGGAEETQYF

v_call: TRBV2
j_call: TRBJ2-3
d_call: NA
clone_size: NA
cdr3_nt: TGTGCCAGCAGTTTCTCCGCGGCTAGCACAGATACGCAGTATTTT
cdr3_aa: CASSFSAASTDTQYF

v_call: TRBV5-4
j_call: TRBJ2-2
d_call: TRBD2
clone_size: NA
cdr3_nt: TGTGCCAGCAGCCCCTCCGGGGGGGCAGGCGGGGAGCTGTTTTTT
cdr3_aa: CASSPSGGAGGELFF

v_call: TRBV7-2
j_call: TRBJ1-1
d_call: NA
clone_size: NA
cdr3_nt: TGTGCCAGCAGCTTATTTCAAGGCGCGGCTTTCTTT
cdr3_aa: CASSLFQGAAFF

v_call: TRBV5-6
j_call: TRBJ1-1
d_call: NA
clone_size: NA
cdr3_nt: TGTGCCAGCAGCCGAAGGTTCGGAGTGAACACTGAAGCTTTCTTT
cdr3_aa: CASSRRFGVNTEAFF

v_call: TRBV6-5
j_call: TRBJ2-5
d_call: NA
clone_size: once
cdr3_nt: TGTGCCAGCAGTTACTCGGTTAGAAATCAAGAGACCCAGTACTTC
cdr3_aa: CASSYSVRNQETQYF

v_call: TRBV6-2/TRBV6-3
j_call: TRBJ1-1
d_call: NA
clone_size: NA
cdr3_nt: TGTGCCAGCAGTTACAAAGGGAGGGCCTTTGGCACTGAAGCTTTCTTT
cdr3_aa: CASSYKGRAFGTEAFF

v_call: TRBV3-1/TRBV3-2
j_call: TRBJ2-3
d_call: TRBD2
clone_size: NA
cdr3_nt: TGTGCCAGCAGCCTTAGCGGGGGTTCGCCGGATACGCAGTATTTT
cdr3_aa: CASSLSGGSPDTQYF

v_call: TRBV20-1
j_call: TRBJ1-5
d_call: NA
clone_size: NA
cdr3_nt: TGCAGTGCTAGTTATAAAGGTAGCAATCAGCCCCAGCATTTT
cdr3_aa: CSASYKGSNQPQHF

v_call: TRBV5-6
j_call: TRBJ2-7
d_call: NA
clone_size: NA
cdr3_nt: TGTGCCAGCAGTTCTGACAGAGCCTACGAGCAGTACTTC
cdr3_aa: CASSSDRAYEQYF

v_call: TRBV14
j_call: TRBJ1-1
d_call: NA
clone_size: NA
cdr3_nt: TGTGCCAGCAGCCAAGTGAAGAGGGATAACACTGAAGCTTTCTTT
cdr3_aa: CASSQVKRDNTEAFF

v_call: TRBV5-4
j_call: TRBJ2-2
d_call: NA
clone_size: few
cdr3_nt: TGTGCCAGCAGCTTAGCGGGACAAGACACCGGGGAGCTGTTTTTT
cdr3_aa: CASSLAGQDTGELFF

v_call: TRBV10-3
j_call: TRBJ2-7
d_call: NA
clone_size: NA
cdr3_nt: TGTGCCATCAGTGATGAGGAGAAACAGATGAGCTCCTACGAGCAGTACTTC
cdr3_aa: CAISDEEKQMSSYEQYF

v_call: TRBV18
j_call: TRBJ1-2
d_call: NA
clone_size: NA
cdr3_nt: TGTGCCAGCTTAACAGGGCAGAATGGCTACACCTTC
cdr3_aa: CASLTGQNGYTF

v_call: TRBV5-1
j_call: TRBJ2-7
d_call: NA
clone_size: NA
cdr3_nt: TGCGCCAGCAGCTTCCAGGGAATCTACGAGCAGTACTTC
cdr3_aa: CASSFQGIYEQYF

v_call: TRBV7-9
j_call: TRBJ2-2
d_call: NA
clone_size: NA
cdr3_nt: TGTGCCAGCAGCTTAGGAGTAGCCGGGGAGCTGTTTTTT
cdr3_aa: CASSLGVAGELFF

v_call: TRBV5-6
j_call: TRBJ1-2
d_call: NA
clone_size: NA
cdr3_nt: TGTGCCAGCAGCTCCCCCCTTAGGTCGGATGGCTACACCTTC
cdr3_aa: CASSSPLRSDGYTF

v_call: TRBV5-4
j_call: TRBJ1-2
d_call: TRBD1
clone_size: NA
cdr3_nt: TGTGCCAGCAGCTTGTTGGCGGACAGGTTGGGGTATGGCTACACCTTC
cdr3_aa: CASSLLADRLGYGYTF

v_call: TRBV6-5
j_call: TRBJ1-3
d_call: TRBD1
clone_size: once
cdr3_nt: TGTGCCAGCGATGACAGGGGTTTCTCTGGAAACACCATATATTTT
cdr3_aa: CASDDRGFSGNTIYF

v_call: TRBV7-2
j_call: TRBJ1-6
d_call: NA
clone_size: NA
cdr3_nt: TGTGCCAGCAGCCCCCACAGAACGAGCTCCTATAATTCACCCCTCCACTTT
cdr3_aa: CASSPHRTSSYNSPLHF

v_call: TRBV6-6
j_call: TRBJ1-5
d_call: TRBD1
clone_size: NA
cdr3_nt: TGTGCCAGCAGTTACCTAGGGGGGACAGGCAATCAGCCCCAGCATTTT
cdr3_aa: CASSYLGGTGNQPQHF

v_call: TRBV7-8
j_call: TRBJ1-4
d_call: NA
clone_size: NA
cdr3_nt: TGTGCCAGCAGCTTACGGGCGGGGGGACTGGGTAATGAAAAACTGTTTTTT
cdr3_aa: CASSLRAGGLGNEKLFF

v_call: TRBV5-8
j_call: TRBJ1-1
d_call: NA
clone_size: few
cdr3_nt: TGTGCCAGCAGCCCGGAAACAGGGAAGGTTTTCGGCACTGAAGCTTTCTTT
cdr3_aa: CASSPETGKVFGTEAFF

v_call: TRBV5-6
j_call: TRBJ1-1
d_call: NA
clone_size: NA
cdr3_nt: TGTGCCAGCAGCTTGCTTGGGAACACTGAAGCTTTCTTT
cdr3_aa: CASSLLGNTEAFF

v_call: TRBV5-8
j_call: TRBJ1-5
d_call: TRBD1
clone_size: NA
cdr3_nt: TGTGCCAGCAGCCCCGGACAGGGACGCCTTTATAGCAATCAGCCCCAGCATTTT
cdr3_aa: CASSPGQGRLYSNQPQHF

v_call: TRBV7-8
j_call: TRBJ1-4
d_call: NA
clone_size: NA
cdr3_nt: TGTGCCAGCAGCTCGCAACGGACTAATGAAAAACTGTTTTTT
cdr3_aa: CASSSQRTNEKLFF

v_call: TRBV3-1/TRBV3-2
j_call: TRBJ2-1
d_call: TRBD1
clone_size: NA
cdr3_nt: TGTGCCAGCAGCCTTGCTTTGGGACAGGGGGCGGACAATGAGCAGTTCTTC
cdr3_aa: CASSLALGQGADNEQFF

v_call: TRBV15
j_call: TRBJ2-7
d_call: NA
clone_size: NA
cdr3_nt: TGTGCCACCAGCAGGACTATGGACACCCTCTCCTACGAGCAGTACTTC
cdr3_aa: CATSRTMDTLSYEQYF

v_call: TRBV9
j_call: TRBJ1-4
d_call: TRBD1
clone_size: NA
cdr3_nt: TGTGCCAGCAGCGTGGGACAGGGAATGGGTGAAAAACTGTTTTTT
cdr3_aa: CASSVGQGMGEKLFF

v_call: TRBV28
j_call: TRBJ2-1
d_call: NA
clone_size: NA
cdr3_nt: TGTGCCAGCAGTTTCGATATTGGAACAGGGTCCATACACAATGAGCAGTTCTTC
cdr3_aa: CASSFDIGTGSIHNEQFF

v_call: TRBV30
j_call: TRBJ2-7
d_call: NA
clone_size: NA
cdr3_nt: TGTGCCTGGAGCACTACAGGGCACCCCTCCTACGAGCAGTACTTC
cdr3_aa: CAWSTTGHPSYEQYF

v_call: TRBV7-2
j_call: TRBJ1-2
d_call: NA
clone_size: NA
cdr3_nt: TGTGCCAGCAGCTTAACGGCCCCGGACGGAGGATTGGGCTACACCTTC
cdr3_aa: CASSLTAPDGGLGYTF

v_call: TRBV7-2
j_call: TRBJ1-5
d_call: NA
clone_size: NA
cdr3_nt: TGTGCCAGCAGCTTAGAGGGGTGGGCCAACAATCAGCCCCAGCATTTT
cdr3_aa: CASSLEGWANNQPQHF

v_call: TRBV28
j_call: TRBJ1-5
d_call: TRBD1
clone_size: NA
cdr3_nt: TGCGCGACAGGGTATCAGCCCCAGCATTTT
cdr3_aa: CATGYQPQHF

v_call: TRBV6-1
j_call: TRBJ1-6
d_call: NA
clone_size: once
cdr3_nt: TGTGCCAGCAGTGAAAGGAGCTCCTATAATTCACCCCTCCACTTT
cdr3_aa: CASSERSSYNSPLHF

v_call: TRBV6-1
j_call: TRBJ2-2
d_call: TRBD2
clone_size: NA
cdr3_nt: TGTGCCAGCAGTGAGCTAGCGGGGTCCACCGGGGAGCTGTTTTTT
cdr3_aa: CASSELAGSTGELFF

v_call: TRBV4-1
j_call: TRBJ2-7
d_call: TRBD2
clone_size: once
cdr3_nt: TGCGCCAGCAGCCAATCCCGACTAGCGGGGGGCTACGAGCAGTACTTC
cdr3_aa: CASSQSRLAGGYEQYF

v_call: TRBV4-3
j_call: TRBJ2-3
d_call: NA
clone_size: NA
cdr3_nt: TGCGCCAGCAGCCAAGTGGCGGGAAGCACAGATACGCAGTATTTT
cdr3_aa: CASSQVAGSTDTQYF

v_call: TRBV5-6
j_call: TRBJ1-2
d_call: NA
clone_size: NA
cdr3_nt: TGTGCCAGCAGCTGGGGCGGGGACGGCTACACCTTC
cdr3_aa: CASSWGGDGYTF

v_call: TRBV5-6
j_call: TRBJ1-1
d_call: NA
clone_size: NA
cdr3_nt: TGTGCCAGCAGCGTGACAGTGAACACTGAAGCTTTCTTT
cdr3_aa: CASSVTVNTEAFF

v_call: TRBV19
j_call: TRBJ2-5
d_call: TRBD2
clone_size: NA
cdr3_nt: TGTGCCAGTATCCTTCGGGGGGGCGGGGCTGGAGAGACCCAGTACTTC
cdr3_aa: CASILRGGGAGETQYF

v_call: TRBV6-5
j_call: TRBJ1-1
d_call: NA
clone_size: NA
cdr3_nt: TGTGCCAGCAGCCCCGGGGTTCAAGGTAACACTGAAGCTTTCTTT
cdr3_aa: CASSPGVQGNTEAFF